This entry concerns a single T cell receptor (beta chain). Its target is not known. The sample belongs to a study of CD4 T cells in relation to SARS-CoV-2 and coronaviruses. Study findings and constraints: Monoreactive clones expanded significantly more to SARS-CoV-2 than crossreactive clones did.

Sequencing used immunoSEQ multiplex PCR; TCRdb keeps in-frame clones, though not all of them. The sample shows 35,000 to 45,000 clones, approximately 80% of them seen only once. This clonotype originated in an adult with COVID-19. Sequencing was carried out using naive CD4+ T cells from PBMCs, cultured in vitro. As to subset: naive CD4+ T cells isolated by negative enrichment.

The CDR3 protein is CASSRTGEAYNEQFF. CDR3 nucleotide sequence: TGTGCCAGCAGTAGAACAGGGGAAGCCTACAATGAGCAGTTCTTC. V usage is TRBV7-6 and J usage is TRBJ2-1; 7 bases are shared with TRBD1. Germline V gives CDR1 SGHVS, CDR2 FNYEAQ. V lost 6 bases, J lost 2 bases, and 7 bases stayed unmatched. The CDR3 is made up of 15 amino acids.